These T cell receptor beta chains were read from a single sample in a study of beta chain features in type 1 diabetes. Assay used: immunoSEQ multiplex PCR; TCRdb lists only in-frame clones, some missing. Of almost 250,000 clones listed, roughly an eighth are singletons. The source material was naive CD4+ T cells from blood. The receptors come from a woman in her forties in good health. Each CDR3 is given with its conserved first and last residue. D genes are given only for firm matches. Clone size is not always given. Where it is, it says once, few, many or a class for expanded clones.

TRBD1 few TRBJ2-2 TRBV19 TGTGCCAGTAGTCGCGGACAGGGGGCGACCGGGGAGCTGTTTTTT CASSRGQGATGELFF
NA few TRBJ2-7 TRBV10-3 TGTGCCATCAGTGGGATCGACAGGACAGATTACGAGCAGTACTTC CAISGIDRTDYEQYF
TRBD1 NA TRBJ1-1 TRBV28 TGTGCCAGCAGTTTAGCCGGGACAGGACTGAACACTGAAGCTTTCTTT CASSLAGTGLNTEAFF
NA NA TRBJ2-1 TRBV5-6 TGTGCCAGCAGCTCCGCCGGGAGAGCTCTCCCTAATGAGCAGTTCTTC CASSSAGRALPNEQFF
NA few TRBJ1-2 TRBV6-1 TGTGCCAGCAGTGGGGACACCTGGGGGTATGGCTACACCTTC CASSGDTWGYGYTF
TRBD1 NA TRBJ1-6 TRBV9 TGTGCCAGCAGATCCTCCGGGACAGAGAATTCACCCCTCCACTTT CASRSSGTENSPLHF
TRBD1 few TRBJ2-7 TRBV28 TGTGCCAGCAGTTCCGGACAGGGGCCATCCTACGAGCAGTACTTC CASSSGQGPSYEQYF
TRBD1 NA TRBJ1-2 TRBV6-1 TGTGCCAGCAGTGGGACAGGGGGAAAGGCTAACTATGGCTACACCTTC CASSGTGGKANYGYTF
NA NA TRBJ1-2 TRBV12-5 TGTGCTAGTGTGGCACAGCTATATGGCTACACCTTC CASVAQLYGYTF
NA few TRBJ1-6 TRBV19 TGTGCCAGTAGTGGGACTGCCGGTTCACCCCTCCACTTT CASSGTAGSPLHF
NA NA TRBJ1-6 TRBV18 TGTGCCAGCTCCCCTCTCACCGCAGGACAGTCCAATTCACCCCTCCACTTT CASSPLTAGQSNSPLHF
TRBD2 few TRBJ2-3 TRBV29-1 TGCAGCGTTGAAAGGAGACTAGCGGGTACGCAGTATTTT CSVERRLAGTQYF
TRBD2 NA TRBJ2-2 TRBV7-2 TGTGCCAGCAGCTTTGCGGGGGATTTCGGGGAGCTGTTTTTT CASSFAGDFGELFF
TRBD2 NA TRBJ2-1 TRBV5-1 TGCGCCAGCAGCGGTGATATAGCGGGGGCCCACAATGAGCAGTTCTTC CASSGDIAGAHNEQFF
TRBD1 NA TRBJ2-7 TRBV7-2 TGCGCCAGCAGCCCGGCGGACAGGGTACCCTACGAGCAGTACTTC CASSPADRVPYEQYF
NA NA TRBJ2-2 TRBV5-6 TGTGCCAGCAGCCCACAGGGAGCGGACACCGGGGAGCTGTTTTTT CASSPQGADTGELFF
NA NA TRBJ1-2 TRBV5-5 TGTGCCAGCAGCCCGGACAGCATCTATGGCTACACCTTC CASSPDSIYGYTF
TRBD1 NA TRBJ1-6 TRBV11-2 TGTGCCAGCAGCTCTCGGACAGGGGTTTTGGCAGATAATTCACCCCTCCACTTT CASSSRTGVLADNSPLHF
NA NA TRBJ2-1 TRBV7-9 TGTGCCAGCAGCCCCCTCTTAGCCTACAATGAGCAGTTCTTC CASSPLLAYNEQFF
TRBD2 few TRBJ2-7 TRBV25-1 TGTGCCAGCAGTGAAGCGCTAGCGGGGGGCCCGCAGTACTTC CASSEALAGGPQYF
TRBD2 NA TRBJ2-2 TRBV5-1 TGCGCCAGCAGCTCTCTAGCGGGGGGACACACCGGGGAGCTGTTTTTT CASSSLAGGHTGELFF
TRBD1 NA TRBJ1-4 TRBV2 TGTGCCAGCACTATGGACAGGGGAAGGGAAAAACTGTTTTTT CASTMDRGREKLFF
TRBD1 few TRBJ1-6 TRBV2 TGTGCCAGCGGAAGGACAGGGACCTCTAATTCACCCCTCCACTTT CASGRTGTSNSPLHF